This T cell receptor (beta chain) came from a study of shared clonotypes between healthy human individuals. CD45RO-negative, CCR7-positively selected cells formed the naive CD8 fraction, excluding terminally differentiated effector memory CD45RA+ cells. From germline, CDR1 is LNHDA and CDR2 SQIVND (reference sequence). The ends were cut back, 5 bases at V and 6 bases at J, with 17 bases in the middle. This CDR3 comprises 15 residues. Profiling relied on immunoSEQ multiplex PCR, and the TCRdb table lists in-frame clones only, not all of them. Found here are 2 million to 2.5 million clones, about 93% of them singletons; the top ten hold approximately 1.7%.

The TCR was taken from a man between 18 and 29 years old in good health. Some clones in this sample may be carry-over from other donors' samples. What was sequenced was naive CD8+ T cells from PBMCs. This chain links TRBV19 with TRBJ1-5; D uncertain. Written as DNA, the CDR3 is TGTGCCAGTAGTTCGTTCGAGGTGCGGGGTCAGCCCCAGCATTTT. Translating gives CASSSFEVRGQPQHF. The whole variable domain, remainder taken from reference TRBV19 and TRBJ1-5, is DGGITQSPKYLFRKEGQNVTLSCEQNLNHDAMYWYRQDPGQGLRLIYYSQIVNDFQKGDIAEGYSVSREKKESFPLTVTSAQKNPTAFYLCASSSFEVRGQPQHFGDGTRLSIL.